The clone carrying this T cell receptor (beta chain) was counted only a few times. Antigen: not known. The CDR3 totals 13 residues. V lost 0 bases and J 8 bases, leaving 11 bases between the germline ends. The V gene's germline CDR1 is SGHRS and CDR2 YFSETQ. This entry is derived from a study of T-cell memory formation after mild COVID-19. Study as a whole: In these data, TCR clusters were largely donor specific.

Study results and limitations: Largely, contracting CD4+ clones fell within CM and EM, and contracting CD8+ clones within EMRA. Pre-infection memory already had some responding clones, implying cross-reactive memory joined.

TCRdb re-derived calls from the 5' RACE reads in MiXCR, one entry per CDR3 protein. The table shows some 130,000 distinct CDR3 sequences, with about 6% occurring only once. This sequence originates from an adult woman who had mild COVID-19 (a few samples of this study predate the infection). Cell type and time point are not known. The rearrangement links TRBV5-1 to TRBJ1-2; D uncertain. The material sequenced was PBMCs or a T cell subset sorted from them (not recorded which). CDR3 DNA sequence: TGCGCCAGCAGCTTGGGAGCCTCTTTCGGCTACACCTTC. It encodes CASSLGASFGYTF.